This T cell receptor beta chain was found in a study of cytomegalovirus exposure and HLA in healthy donors. Study results and caveats: In an earlier analysis, productive rearrangement rates for most beta V segments clustered near 87% or 30%. Fewer N-insertions (relative to the approximately 700-donor mean) were reportedly seen in an Asian-associated ancestry cluster in a later analysis. Sequencing artifact likely explains a cluster of highly shared sequence variants.

The PCR was carried out with 60 Vbeta primers and 13 Jbeta primers. The data were produced by immunoSEQ multiplex PCR, yet TCRdb's version contains in-frame clones alone and is incomplete. The sample data list 75,000 to 100,000 clones. The CDR3 totals 13 residues. Looked up from germline, CDR1 is ENHRY and CDR2 is SYGVKD. A note on this clone: Its target is unknown.

The clonotype was recovered from a woman aged 55-75 years in good health and CMV-seronegative. What was sequenced was PBMCs. The genes are TRBV10-3 and TRBJ2-5; 8 positions agree with TRBD2. The J call is doubtful: the DNA matches TRBJ2-7 better. In nucleotides, the CDR3 is TGTGCCATCAGGGGGGGACTAGTTAACGAGCAGTACTTC. Translating gives CAIRGGLVNEQYF.